This T cell receptor beta chain was documented in a study of response to subunit inactivated influenza vaccine. This clonotype was seen a few times. This CDR3 is 15 amino acids long. Germline CDR1 and CDR2: SGHTA and FQGNSA. V was shortened by 0 bases and J by 4 bases, with 13 bases between the two germline ends. Each CDR3 protein is one row after TCRdb ran MiXCR on the RT-PCR reads. The sample carries more than 450,000 distinct CDR3 sequences, 11% recorded once. The data were also submitted as part of a second study, on T cells expressing NK-cell markers. This second study says: 5'RACE template switching built TCR beta cDNA with unique molecular identifiers. Seropositivity for HCMV was found in most of the eight sequenced donors, with one seronegative. Of the CD8+ T cell pool in more than 5 donors, roughly 1.0-8% was accounted for by dominant NKG2C+ clonotypes.

This TCR was recovered from a man between 50 and 59 years old who received an inactivated influenza vaccine. The genes are TRBV7-2 and TRBJ2-7; no firm D call. Sequenced material: PBMCs from blood, taken on the day of vaccination. The CDR3 DNA reads TGTGCCAGCAGCTTAGCCTTCAACAGTCTATACGAGCAGTACTTC. Amino acids: CASSLAFNSLYEQYF. The complete variable domain, with remaining parts taken from reference TRBV7-2 and TRBJ2-7, reads GAGVSQSPSNKVTEKGKDVELRCDPISGHTALYWYRQSLGQGLEFLIYFQGNSAPDKSGLPSDRFSAERTGGSVSTLTIQRTQQEDSAVYLCASSLAFNSLYEQYFGPGTRLTVT.